This TCR beta chain was recovered during a study of cytomegalovirus exposure and HLA in healthy donors. Researchers ran the PCR with 60 Vbeta and 13 Jbeta primers. Libraries were prepared by immunoSEQ multiplex PCR; TCRdb keeps only in-frame clonotypes and omits some of them. The table lists about 160,000 clones, 60% to 85% of them singletons. This CDR3 comprises 13 residues. Germline CDR1 GTSNPN, CDR2 SVGIG (reference sequence). V was shortened by 5 bases and J by 0 bases, with 10 bases between the two germline ends. The sample consisted of PBMCs. V usage is TRBV30 and J usage is TRBJ1-1; D uncertain. This receptor was obtained from a woman aged 50 to 60 in good health and CMV-seropositive. The CDR3 region is CAWQEGLNTEAFF. The CDR3 coding sequence is TGTGCCTGGCAGGAAGGTTTGAACACTGAAGCTTTCTTT.